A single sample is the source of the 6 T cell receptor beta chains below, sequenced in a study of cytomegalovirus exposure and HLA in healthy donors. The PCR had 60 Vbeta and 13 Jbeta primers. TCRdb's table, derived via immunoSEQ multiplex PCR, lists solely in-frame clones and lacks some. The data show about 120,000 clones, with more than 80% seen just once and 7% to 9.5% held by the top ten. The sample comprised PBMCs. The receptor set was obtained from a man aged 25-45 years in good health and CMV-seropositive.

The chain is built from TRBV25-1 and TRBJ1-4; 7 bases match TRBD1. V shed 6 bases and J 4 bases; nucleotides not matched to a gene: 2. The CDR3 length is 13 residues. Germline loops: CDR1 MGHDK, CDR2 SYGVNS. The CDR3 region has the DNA TGTGCCAGCAGGGGACAGCGTAATGAAAAACTGTTTTTT. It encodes CASRGQRNEKLFF.

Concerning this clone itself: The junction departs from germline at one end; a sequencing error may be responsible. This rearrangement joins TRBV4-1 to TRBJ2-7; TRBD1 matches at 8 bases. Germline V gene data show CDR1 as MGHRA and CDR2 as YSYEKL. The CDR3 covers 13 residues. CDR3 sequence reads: CASSQQGADEQYF. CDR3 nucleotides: TGTGCCAGCAGCCAGCAGGGGGCGGACGAGCAGTACTTC.

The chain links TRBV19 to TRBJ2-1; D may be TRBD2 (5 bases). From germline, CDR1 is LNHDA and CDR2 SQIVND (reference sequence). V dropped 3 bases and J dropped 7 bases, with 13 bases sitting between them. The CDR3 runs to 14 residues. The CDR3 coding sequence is TGTGCCAGTAGTATTGGGAGTGGGTGGAATGAGCAGTTCTTC. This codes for CASSIGSGWNEQFF.

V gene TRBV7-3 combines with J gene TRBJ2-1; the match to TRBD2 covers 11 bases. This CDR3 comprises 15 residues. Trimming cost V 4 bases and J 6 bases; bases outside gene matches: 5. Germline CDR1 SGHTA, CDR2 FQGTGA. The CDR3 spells CASSSSSGGFNEQFF. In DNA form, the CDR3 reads TGTGCCAGCAGCTCCTCTAGCGGGGGGTTCAATGAGCAGTTCTTC.

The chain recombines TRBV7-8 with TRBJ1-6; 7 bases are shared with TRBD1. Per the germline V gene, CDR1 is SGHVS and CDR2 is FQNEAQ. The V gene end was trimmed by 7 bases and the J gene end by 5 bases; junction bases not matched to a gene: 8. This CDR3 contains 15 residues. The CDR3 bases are TGTGCCAGCACCCACCGACAGGGAGATAATTCACCCCTCCACTTT. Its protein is CASTHRQGDNSPLHF.

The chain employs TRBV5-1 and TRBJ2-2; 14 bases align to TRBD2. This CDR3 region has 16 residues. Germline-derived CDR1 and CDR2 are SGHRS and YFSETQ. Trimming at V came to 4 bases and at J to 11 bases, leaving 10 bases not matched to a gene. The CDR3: CASSPGTSGGHRELFF. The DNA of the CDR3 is TGCGCCAGCAGCCCGGGGACTAGCGGGGGCCACCGCGAGCTGTTTTTT.